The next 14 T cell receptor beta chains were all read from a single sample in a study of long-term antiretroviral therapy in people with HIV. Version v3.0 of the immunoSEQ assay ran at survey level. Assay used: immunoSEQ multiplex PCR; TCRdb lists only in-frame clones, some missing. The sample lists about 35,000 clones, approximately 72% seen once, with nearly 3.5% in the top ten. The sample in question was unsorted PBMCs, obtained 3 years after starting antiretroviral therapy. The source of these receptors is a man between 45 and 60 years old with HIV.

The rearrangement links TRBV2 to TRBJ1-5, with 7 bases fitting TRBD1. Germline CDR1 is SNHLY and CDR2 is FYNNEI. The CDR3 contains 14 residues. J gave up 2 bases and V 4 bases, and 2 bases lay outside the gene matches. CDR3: CASSVQGGNQPQHF. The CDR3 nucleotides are TGTGCCAGCAGTGTTCAGGGGGGCAATCAGCCCCAGCATTTT.

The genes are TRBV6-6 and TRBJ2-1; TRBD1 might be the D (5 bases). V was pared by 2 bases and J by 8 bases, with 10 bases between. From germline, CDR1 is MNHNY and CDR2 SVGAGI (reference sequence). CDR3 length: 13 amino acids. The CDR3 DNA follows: TGTGCCAGCAGTTACCCCCTCAGGGATGAGCAGTTCTTC. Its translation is CASSYPLRDEQFF.

CDR3 in amino acids: CASSDSGTGRNEQFF. As DNA, the CDR3 is TGTGCCAGCAGTGATTCCGGGACAGGTCGCAATGAGCAGTTCTTC. This sequence joins TRBV6-1 and TRBJ2-1; TRBD1 matches at 8 bases. The germline gives CDR1 MNHNS, CDR2 SASEGT. The CDR3 is made up of 15 amino acids. Trimming took 3 bases from V and 6 from J; bases not matched to a gene: 7.

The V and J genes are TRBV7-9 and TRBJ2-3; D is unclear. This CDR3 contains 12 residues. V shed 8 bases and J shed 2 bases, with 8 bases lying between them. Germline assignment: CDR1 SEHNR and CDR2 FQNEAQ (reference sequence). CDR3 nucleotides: TGTGCCAGCGGTCCCGCCACAGATACGCAGTATTTT. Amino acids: CASGPATDTQYF.

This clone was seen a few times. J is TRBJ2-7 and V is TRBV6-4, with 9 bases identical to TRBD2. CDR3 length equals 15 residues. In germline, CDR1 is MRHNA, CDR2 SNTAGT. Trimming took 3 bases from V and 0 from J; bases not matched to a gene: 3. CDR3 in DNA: TGTGCCAGCAGTGAAGGAGCGGGGGGCTCCTACGAGCAGTACTTC. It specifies CASSEGAGGSYEQYF.

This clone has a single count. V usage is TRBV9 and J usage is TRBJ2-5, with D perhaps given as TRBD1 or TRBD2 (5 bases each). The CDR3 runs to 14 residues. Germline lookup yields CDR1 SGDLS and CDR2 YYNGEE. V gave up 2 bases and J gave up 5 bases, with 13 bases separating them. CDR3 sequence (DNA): TGTGCCAGCAGCGTGAGCCCGAGGGGTGAGACCCAGTACTTC. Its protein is CASSVSPRGETQYF.

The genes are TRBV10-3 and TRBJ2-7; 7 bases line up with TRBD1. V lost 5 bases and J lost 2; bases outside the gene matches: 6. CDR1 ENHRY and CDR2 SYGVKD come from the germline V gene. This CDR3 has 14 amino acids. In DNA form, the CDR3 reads TGTGCCATCAGTTCCGGGACAGCGACCTACGAGCAGTACTTC. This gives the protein CAISSGTATYEQYF.

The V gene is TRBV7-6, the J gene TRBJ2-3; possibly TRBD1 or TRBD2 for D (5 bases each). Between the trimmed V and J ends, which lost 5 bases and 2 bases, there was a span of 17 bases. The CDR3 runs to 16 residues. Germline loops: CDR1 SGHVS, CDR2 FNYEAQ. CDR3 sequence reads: CASSLLLGESTDTQYF. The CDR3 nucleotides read TGTGCCAGCAGCCTCCTACTGGGGGAGTCCACAGATACGCAGTATTTT. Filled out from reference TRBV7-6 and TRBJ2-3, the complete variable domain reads GAGVSQSPRYKVTKRGQDVALRCDPISGHVSLYWYRQALGQGPEFLTYFNYEAQQDKSGLPNDRFSAERPEGSISTLTIQRTEQRDSAMYRCASSLLLGESTDTQYFGPGTRLTVL.

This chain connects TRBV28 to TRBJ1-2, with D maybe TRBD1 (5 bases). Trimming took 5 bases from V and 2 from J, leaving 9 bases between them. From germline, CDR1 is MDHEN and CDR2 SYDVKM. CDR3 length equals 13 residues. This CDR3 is CASSRQSNYGYTF. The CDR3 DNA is TGTGCCAGCAGTCGACAGAGCAACTATGGCTACACCTTC.

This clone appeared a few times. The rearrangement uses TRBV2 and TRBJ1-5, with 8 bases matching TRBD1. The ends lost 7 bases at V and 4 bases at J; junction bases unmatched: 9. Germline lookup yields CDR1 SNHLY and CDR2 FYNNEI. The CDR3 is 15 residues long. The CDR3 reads CASKDRAWGNQPQHF. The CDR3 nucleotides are TGTGCCAGCAAGGACAGGGCCTGGGGTAATCAGCCCCAGCATTTT.

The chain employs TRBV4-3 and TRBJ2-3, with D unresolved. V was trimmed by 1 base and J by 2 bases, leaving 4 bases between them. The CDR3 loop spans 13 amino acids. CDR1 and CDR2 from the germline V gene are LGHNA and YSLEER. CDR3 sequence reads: CASSQGLTDTQYF. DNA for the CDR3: TGCGCCAGCAGCCAAGGGCTCACAGATACGCAGTATTTT.

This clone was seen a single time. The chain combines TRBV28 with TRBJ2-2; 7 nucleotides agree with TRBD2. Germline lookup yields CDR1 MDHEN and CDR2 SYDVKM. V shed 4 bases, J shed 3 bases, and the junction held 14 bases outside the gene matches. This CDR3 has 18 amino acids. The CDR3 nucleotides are TGTGCCAGCAGTTCGCGGGCAGGGAGGGGTTGGGACACCGGGGAGCTGTTTTTT. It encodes CASSSRAGRGWDTGELFF. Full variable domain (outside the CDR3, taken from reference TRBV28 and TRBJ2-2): DVKVTQSSRYLVKRTGEKVFLECVQDMDHENMFWYRQDPGLGLRLIYFSYDVKMKEKGDIPEGYSVSREKKERFSLILESASTNQTSMYLCASSSRAGRGWDTGELFFGEGSRLTVL.

In nucleotides, the CDR3 is TGTGCCATCAGGAGCGCCACAGGGCGTAATGAAAAACTGTTTTTT. As protein: CAIRSATGRNEKLFF. This chain links TRBV10-3 with TRBJ1-4, with a weak D call TRBD1 (6 bases). The CDR3 contains 15 residues. In germline, CDR1 is ENHRY, CDR2 SYGVKD. With 6 bases removed from V and 4 bases from J, the gap between germline ends came to 15 bases.

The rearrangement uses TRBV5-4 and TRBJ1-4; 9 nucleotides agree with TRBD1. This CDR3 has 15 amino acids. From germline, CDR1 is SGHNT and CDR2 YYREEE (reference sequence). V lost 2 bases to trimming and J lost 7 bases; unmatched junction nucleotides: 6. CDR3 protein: CASSLTGGRVEKLFF. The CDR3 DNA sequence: TGTGCCAGCAGCTTAACAGGGGGCCGGGTTGAAAAACTGTTTTTT. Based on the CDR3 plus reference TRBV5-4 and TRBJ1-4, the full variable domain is ETGVTQSPTHLIKTRGQQVTLRCSSQSGHNTVSWYQQALGQGPQFIFQYYREEENGRGNFPPRFSGLQFPNYSSELNVNALELDDSALYLCASSLTGGRVEKLFFGSGTQLSVL.